This TCR beta chain was sequenced in a study of T cell changes during pregnancy in multiple sclerosis. This table comes from immunoSEQ multiplex PCR, and its TCRdb copy is limited to in-frame clones, with some not included. This table holds 35,000 or so clones, roughly 90% found once. The length of the CDR3 is 20 residues. Trimming removed 2 bases from V and 0 bases from J; junction bases left unmatched: 11. Germline values: CDR1 MNHNS, CDR2 SASEGT. The origin of this receptor is a female donor in good health, enrolled as a control in a pregnancy study. The rearrangement uses TRBV6-1 and TRBJ2-6; 9 bases are a match to TRBD1. The sample here was CD4+ T cells from peripheral blood mononuclear cells, taken after pregnancy. CDR3: CASSERGGKGQGSGANVLTF. In DNA form, the CDR3 reads TGTGCCAGCAGTGAAAGAGGGGGAAAGGGACAGGGCTCTGGGGCCAACGTCCTGACTTTC.